These 5 T cell receptor beta chains came from one sample sequenced in a study of a mutant IDH1 vaccine in newly diagnosed glioma. No antigens are known for them. The method was immunoSEQ multiplex PCR; TCRdb's version includes in-frame clones alone and lacks a portion of them. The sample lists roughly 60,000 clones, around 84% occurring once. As to time point: week 5, during vaccination. Vaccinated patients received 300 ug of mutant IDH1 20-mer peptide per dose, with topical imiquimod. Sequencing was performed on PBMCs, taken from a glioma patient whose treatment included an IDH1 peptide vaccine. The receptors were sampled from a woman between 50 and 59 years old with glioma.

The rearrangement links TRBV7-2 to TRBJ1-2, with 8 positions matching TRBD1. With V trimmed by 7 bases and J by 2 bases, 3 bases remained unmatched. This CDR3 comprises 13 residues. The germline CDR1 and CDR2 sequences are SGHTA and FQGNSA. Here the CDR3 DNA reads TGTGCCAGCATCCGGACAGGGAACTATGGCTACACCTTC. Amino acids: CASIRTGNYGYTF.

This rearrangement joins TRBV5-8 to TRBJ1-4; TRBD1 is a possible D gene (6 bases). This CDR3 contains 17 residues. Germline values: CDR1 SGHTS, CDR2 YDEGEE. V was cut by 0 bases and J by 7 bases, with 19 bases left in between. CDR3 loop: CASSLDRGGPLIEKLFF. The CDR3, as DNA: TGTGCCAGCAGCTTGGATCGTGGGGGCCCCCTAATTGAAAAACTGTTTTTT.

The chain joins TRBV2 to TRBJ1-1; 9 nucleotides match TRBD1. The CDR3 is made up of 14 amino acids. J gave up 6 bases and V 8 bases, and 10 bases lay outside the gene matches. The V gene's germline CDR1 is SNHLY and CDR2 FYNNEI. The CDR3 loop is CASRETGGRSEAFF. CDR3 bases: TGTGCCAGCCGAGAAACAGGGGGCAGGTCTGAAGCTTTCTTT.

The chain recombines TRBV10-2 with TRBJ2-7; 9 nucleotides align to TRBD1. This CDR3 spans 13 amino acids. V trimming: 6 bases; J trimming: 9 bases; junction bases outside the gene matches: 9. Germline V gene sequence: CDR1 WSHSY, CDR2 SAAADI. The CDR3 loop reads CASSGDRASAQYF. The CDR3 DNA follows: TGCGCCAGCAGCGGGGACAGGGCTTCGGCGCAGTACTTC.

The chain is built from TRBV27 and TRBJ2-5; no clear D. Trimming cost V 5 bases and J 2 bases, with 18 bases left between them. CDR1 and CDR2 (germline): MNHEY, SMNVEV (reference sequence). The CDR3 length is 16 residues. The CDR3 protein is CASSPLQTISQETQYF. Here the CDR3 DNA reads TGTGCCAGCAGTCCGCTACAGACCATCTCTCAAGAGACCCAGTACTTC.